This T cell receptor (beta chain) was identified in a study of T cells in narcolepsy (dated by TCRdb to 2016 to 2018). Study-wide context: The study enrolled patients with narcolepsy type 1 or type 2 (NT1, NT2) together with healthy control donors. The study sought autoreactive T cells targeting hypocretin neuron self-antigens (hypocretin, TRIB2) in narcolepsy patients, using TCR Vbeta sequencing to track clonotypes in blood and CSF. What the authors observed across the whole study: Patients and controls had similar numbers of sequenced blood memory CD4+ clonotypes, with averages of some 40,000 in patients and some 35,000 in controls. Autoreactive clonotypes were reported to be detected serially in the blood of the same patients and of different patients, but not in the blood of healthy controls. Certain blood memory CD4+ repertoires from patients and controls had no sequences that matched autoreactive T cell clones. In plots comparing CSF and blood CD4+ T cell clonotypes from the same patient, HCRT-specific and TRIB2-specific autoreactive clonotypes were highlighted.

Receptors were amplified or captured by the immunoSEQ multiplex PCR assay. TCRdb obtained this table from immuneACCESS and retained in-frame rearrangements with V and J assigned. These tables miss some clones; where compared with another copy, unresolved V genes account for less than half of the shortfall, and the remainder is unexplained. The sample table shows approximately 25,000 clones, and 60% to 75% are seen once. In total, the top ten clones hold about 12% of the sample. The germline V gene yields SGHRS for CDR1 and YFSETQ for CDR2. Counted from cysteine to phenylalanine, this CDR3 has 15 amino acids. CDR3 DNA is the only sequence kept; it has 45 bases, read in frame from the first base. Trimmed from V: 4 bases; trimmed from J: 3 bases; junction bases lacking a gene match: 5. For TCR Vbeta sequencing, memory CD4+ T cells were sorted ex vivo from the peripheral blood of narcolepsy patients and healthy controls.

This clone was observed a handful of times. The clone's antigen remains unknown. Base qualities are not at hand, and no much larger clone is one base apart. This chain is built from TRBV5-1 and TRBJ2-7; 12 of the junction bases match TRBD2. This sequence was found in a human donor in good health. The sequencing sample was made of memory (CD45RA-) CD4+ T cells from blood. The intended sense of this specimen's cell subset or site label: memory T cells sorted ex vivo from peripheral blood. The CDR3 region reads CASSPRLAGVYEQYF. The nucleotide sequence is TGCGCCAGCAGCCCACGACTAGCGGGGGTCTACGAGCAGTACTTC.